The TCR beta chain described here comes from a study of T cells expressing NK-cell markers. The length of the CDR3 is 16 residues. Germline lookup yields CDR1 SGHRS and CDR2 YFSETQ. 5'RACE template switching with UMIs produced the TCR beta cDNA. TCRdb re-called the 5' RACE reads; one entry per CDR3 protein, DNA not given. The sample totals about 460,000 distinct CDR3 sequences. The chain is built from TRBV5-1 and TRBJ2-2; the TCRdb D gene call, TRBD1, has no DNA to confirm it. The TCR was taken from a woman between 50 and 59 years old in good health. Specimen: blood T cells: a sorted CD56 or NKG2C T cell subset, CD4+ or CD8+ T cells, or bulk PBMC T cells (not recorded which). The CDR3 spells CASKSSFPGNTGELFF.